This T cell receptor beta chain appears in the sequencing data of a study of metastatic and nonmetastatic thyroid tumors. Among the patients, none had received any treatment before thyroid surgery. TCRdb re-called clones from the PCR reads using MiXCR. The sample consists of tens of thousands of clones, approximately 15% of them appearing once. The CDR3 has 14 residues. From germline, CDR1 is LGHNA and CDR2 YNFKEQ. Trimming removed 0 bases at V and 3 bases at J, with 7 bases between. This clone occurred many times. Its antigen is still unknown. Study-wide points: Benign nodules were reported to have significantly lower TCR beta diversity than malignant thyroid tumors, in blood and tumor.

The source material was blood. This TCR was recovered from a male donor with papillary thyroid cancer or a benign thyroid nodule (not recorded which). Some clones in this sample may be carry-over from other donors' samples. The V call is TRBV4-2, the J call TRBJ2-3, with no clear D. CDR3 nucleotides: TGTGCCAGCAGCCAAGAAGACTTGACAGATACGCAGTATTTT. Protein: CASSQEDLTDTQYF.